The 20 T cell receptor beta chains listed next were all sequenced from one sample in a study of T cell responses to AZD1222 COVID-19 vaccine. Sequenced by immunoSEQ multiplex PCR; TCRdb stores in-frame clones only, minus some. The table includes 120,000 to 150,000 clones, 80% to 90% detected once. The sequenced sample was peripheral blood, obtained on day 0 of AZD1222 vaccination. Receptors originate from an adult in good health.

This chain links TRBV19 with TRBJ2-7, with 8 bases matching TRBD1. With V trimmed by 3 bases and J by 5 bases, 9 bases remained unmatched. Germline V lookup: CDR1 LNHDA, CDR2 SQIVND (reference sequence). The CDR3 contains 15 residues. The CDR3 loop reads CASSISGRGPDEQYF. CDR3 DNA sequence: TGTGCCAGTAGTATTTCGGGCAGGGGGCCTGACGAGCAGTACTTC.

V usage is TRBV2 and J usage is TRBJ2-2; 9 bases map to TRBD1. The trim removed 7 bases at V and 6 bases at J, leaving 15 bases unmatched. The V gene's germline CDR1 is SNHLY and CDR2 FYNNEI. The CDR3 totals 17 residues. The CDR3 sequence is CASNGPRDRVLPGELFF. The CDR3 coding sequence is TGTGCCAGCAATGGTCCCCGGGACAGGGTCCTCCCCGGGGAGCTGTTTTTT.

The gene calls are TRBV27 and TRBJ2-2; 7 nucleotides agree with TRBD1. V dropped 2 bases and J dropped 3; count of bases not matched to a gene: 9. This CDR3 spans 17 amino acids. Germline values: CDR1 MNHEY, CDR2 SMNVEV (reference sequence). CDR3 residues: CASSLEPGQYDTGELFF. The DNA of the CDR3 is TGTGCCAGCAGTTTAGAGCCGGGACAGTATGACACCGGGGAGCTGTTTTTT.

The chain employs TRBV11-2 and TRBJ1-5; the D gene is possibly TRBD1 (5 bases). Per germline, CDR1 SGHAT and CDR2 FQNNGV. Trimming took 1 base from V and 6 from J, leaving 7 bases between them. This CDR3 is built from 13 residues. The CDR3 sequence: CASSLGRGQPQHF. CDR3 nucleotides: TGTGCCAGCAGCTTAGGGAGGGGTCAGCCCCAGCATTTT.

The rearrangement links TRBV14 to TRBJ1-2; the D gene is possibly TRBD1 (6 bases). The CDR3 totals 13 residues. V was clipped by 5 bases and J by 8 bases, with 15 bases between them. Germline CDR1 is SGHDN and CDR2 is FVKESK. Here the CDR3 reads CASSLHPGDGYTF. Written as DNA, the CDR3 is TGTGCCAGCAGCTTACACCCAGGGGACGGCTACACCTTC.

The sample holds one count of this clone. The chain joins TRBV6-2 or TRBV6-3 to TRBJ1-4; the D gene is possibly TRBD1 (5 bases). Trimming pared 5 bases from V and 9 bases from J, leaving 31 bases between. Per germline, CDR1 MNHEY and CDR2 SVGEGT. The CDR3 extends over 19 amino acids. The DNA of the CDR3 is TGTGCCAGCAGTGACACCACAGGAGCCCGGCGGGCCCGAATTAAAAAACTGTTTTTT. This gives the protein CASSDTTGARRARIKKLFF.

This rearrangement joins TRBV5-4 to TRBJ2-3; tentative D call: TRBD1 (5 bases). Germline CDR1 and CDR2: SGHNT and YYREEE (reference sequence). The ends were cut back, 2 bases at V and 2 bases at J, with 9 bases in the middle. CDR3 length: 14 amino acids. CDR3 region: CASSFRQNTDTQYF. The CDR3 DNA reads as TGTGCCAGCAGCTTCAGACAGAACACAGATACGCAGTATTTT.

This chain uses TRBV6-5 with TRBJ2-7, with 8 bases aligning to TRBD2. V lost 1 base to trimming and J lost 1 base; unmatched junction nucleotides: 3. The CDR3 length is 15 residues. In germline, CDR1 is MNHEY, CDR2 SVGAGI. CDR3 sequence: CASSYYGTRSYEQYF. The CDR3 nucleotides are TGTGCCAGCAGTTACTATGGGACTAGGTCCTACGAGCAGTACTTC.

V is TRBV6-2 or TRBV6-3 and J is TRBJ1-1, with a tentative D call TRBD1 (5 bases). This CDR3 is built from 16 residues. Germline-derived CDR1 and CDR2 are MNHEY and SVGEGT. Trimming removed 2 bases at V and 0 bases at J, with 13 bases between. Here the CDR3 reads CASSYGRGTLNTEAFF. CDR3 nucleotides: TGTGCCAGCAGTTACGGCCGGGGCACCCTGAACACTGAAGCTTTCTTT.

V and J are TRBV7-6 and TRBJ2-1; 8 nucleotides agree with TRBD2. After removal of 4 bases from V and 6 bases from J, the junction contained 8 bases not matched to a gene. This CDR3 has 15 residues. The germline V gene encodes CDR1 SGHVS and CDR2 FNYEAQ. This CDR3 reads CASSWTSRRVNEQFF. For the CDR3, the DNA is TGTGCCAGCAGCTGGACTAGCCGGAGGGTCAATGAGCAGTTCTTC. Based on the CDR3 plus reference TRBV7-6 and TRBJ2-1, the full variable domain is GAGVSQSPRYKVTKRGQDVALRCDPISGHVSLYWYRQALGQGPEFLTYFNYEAQQDKSGLPNDRFSAERPEGSISTLTIQRTEQRDSAMYRCASSWTSRRVNEQFFGPGTRLTVL.

This chain joins TRBV4-2 and TRBJ1-2, with TRBD1 identical over 9 bases. The CDR3 extends over 15 amino acids. Germline V CDR1 and CDR2: LGHNA, YNFKEQ. V lost 2 bases to trimming and J lost 5 bases; unmatched junction nucleotides: 6. The CDR3 loop reads CASSQTDRGSYGYTF. DNA for the CDR3: TGTGCCAGCAGCCAAACAGACAGGGGGAGTTATGGCTACACCTTC.

V and J are TRBV6-6 and TRBJ1-5; 8 bases fit TRBD1. The trim removed 4 bases at V and 2 bases at J, leaving 7 bases unmatched. CDR1 and CDR2 (germline): MNHNY, SVGAGI (reference sequence). CDR3 length: 16 residues. CDR3: CASSSSDRGGNQPQHF. The CDR3 DNA is TGTGCCAGCAGTTCCTCCGACAGGGGAGGCAATCAGCCCCAGCATTTT.

This chain joins TRBV3-1 (or the pseudogene TRBV3-2) and TRBJ2-2; either TRBD1 or TRBD2 may supply D (5 bases each). Germline V gene lookup returns CDR1 LGHDT and CDR2 YNNKEL (reference sequence). The CDR3 loop spans 12 amino acids. V lost 3 bases to trimming and J lost 7 bases, with 6 bases between them. CDR3 in DNA: TGTGCCAGCAGCCAGGGACGCGGGGAGCTGTTTTTT. Its protein product is CASSQGRGELFF.

The chain recombines TRBV19 with TRBJ2-3; D remains unclear. Germline V gene sequence: CDR1 LNHDA, CDR2 SQIVND (reference sequence). This CDR3 comprises 17 residues. V was trimmed by 4 bases and J by 0 bases, leaving 17 bases between them. The CDR3 sequence: CASSNQDGSTSTDTQYF. As DNA, the CDR3 is TGTGCCAGTAGTAACCAAGACGGAAGTACTAGCACAGATACGCAGTATTTT.

This chain connects TRBV2 to TRBJ1-2; perhaps TRBD1 as D (6 bases). Germline V gene lookup returns CDR1 SNHLY and CDR2 FYNNEI. V lost 3 bases, J lost 4 bases, and 18 bases lay in between. The CDR3 length is 16 residues. The CDR3 region has the DNA TGTGCCAGCAGTGAGCCCCTCGGCACAGGGACCTATGGCTACACCTTC. As protein: CASSEPLGTGTYGYTF. Full variable domain (missing parts from reference TRBV2 and TRBJ1-2): EPEVTQTPSHQVTQMGQEVILRCVPISNHLYFYWYRQILGQKVEFLVSFYNNEISEKSEIFDDQFSVERPDGSNFTLKIRSTKLEDSAMYFCASSEPLGTGTYGYTFGSGTRLTVV.

The rearrangement joins TRBV28 to TRBJ2-3, with TRBD2 matching over 8 bases. CDR1 is MDHEN and CDR2 is SYDVKM in the germline V gene. This CDR3 is 19 amino acids long. Trimming at V came to 6 bases and at J to 1 base, leaving 18 bases not matched to a gene. As DNA, the CDR3 is TGTGCCAGCAGAGCATGGAGCCGGACTAGCCCGGGGGGCACAGATACGCAGTATTTT. The encoded protein is CASRAWSRTSPGGTDTQYF. Together with reference TRBV28 and TRBJ2-3, the CDR3 gives the full variable domain: DVKVTQSSRYLVKRTGEKVFLECVQDMDHENMFWYRQDPGLGLRLIYFSYDVKMKEKGDIPEGYSVSREKKERFSLILESASTNQTSMYLCASRAWSRTSPGGTDTQYFGPGTRLTVL.

V and J are TRBV21-1 and TRBJ1-3; TRBD1 reflects the table's D call only, with no check against the DNA. TRBV21-1 is marked as a pseudogene. CDR3 size: 17 residues. In nucleotides, the CDR3 is TGTGCCAGCAGCGGGGGGAACAGGGGACCCTCTGGAAACACCATATATTTT. The encoded protein is CASSGGNRGPSGNTIYF.

The V call is TRBV25-1, the J call TRBJ2-2; D is unresolved. Germline loops: CDR1 MGHDK, CDR2 SYGVNS. V gave up 4 bases and J gave up 1 base, with 7 bases separating them. The CDR3 covers 14 residues. This CDR3 is CASSVRQNTGELFF. CDR3 DNA sequence: TGTGCCAGCAGTGTCAGACAGAACACCGGGGAGCTGTTTTTT. Full variable domain (outside the CDR3, taken from reference TRBV25-1 and TRBJ2-2): EADIYQTPRYLVIGTGKKITLECSQTMGHDKMYWYQQDPGMELHLIHYSYGVNSTEKGDLSSESTVSRIRTEHFPLTLESARPSHTSQYLCASSVRQNTGELFFGEGSRLTVL.

In this sample, this clone turned up once. This chain connects TRBV21-1 to TRBJ2-1; the table's D gene call, TRBD2, was not cross checked with the DNA. TRBV21-1 is deemed a pseudogene. The CDR3 contains 16 residues. CDR3 nucleotide sequence: TGTGCCAGCAGCAAACTAGCGGGGGGCTCCTACAATGAGCAGTTCTTC. This sequence encodes CASSKLAGGSYNEQFF.

The chain joins TRBV18 to TRBJ1-1; no clear D. The V gene's germline CDR1 is KGHSH and CDR2 LQKENI. This CDR3 has 15 residues. V was pared by 3 bases and J by 1 base, with 12 bases between. The CDR3 DNA is TGTGCCAGCTCACCCGAACCTTCACGGAACACTGAAGCTTTCTTT. It specifies CASSPEPSRNTEAFF.